A single sample gave rise to the 22 T cell receptor beta chains below, sequenced in a study of blood T cell repertoires in COVID-19. The assay was immunoSEQ multiplex PCR, and TCRdb's table has in-frame clones only and misses some. Here the sample spans about 52,000 clones, 80% to 90% being singletons. Sequenced material: peripheral blood. These receptors all stem from a man between 65 and 85 years old with acute or convalescent COVID-19.

The V call is TRBV6-2 or TRBV6-3, the J call TRBJ2-1, with 11 bases lining up with TRBD2. Unmatched junction bases numbered 5, after V lost 2 bases and J lost 5 bases. This CDR3 contains 16 residues. Germline CDR1 reads MNHEY; CDR2 reads SVGEGT. The CDR3 region is CASSYAPGLADNEQFF. CDR3 DNA: TGTGCCAGCAGTTACGCTCCGGGACTAGCGGACAATGAGCAGTTCTTC.

The V gene is TRBV3-1 (or the pseudogene TRBV3-2), the J gene TRBJ2-2, with 10 bases fitting TRBD2. With V trimmed by 4 bases and J by 9 bases, 11 bases remained unmatched. Germline V CDR1 and CDR2: LGHDT, YNNKEL (reference sequence). The CDR3 has 16 residues. CDR3 in amino acids: CASSPKGAGGARELFF. In nucleotides, the CDR3 is TGTGCCAGCAGCCCCAAGGGAGCGGGGGGGGCTCGGGAGCTGTTTTTT.

The chain is built from TRBV6-5 and TRBJ1-5; D not resolved. Germline values: CDR1 MNHEY, CDR2 SVGAGI. Trimming left V 2 bases short and J 7 bases short, with 12 bases between. The CDR3 has 14 residues. The chain's CDR3 is CASSYGESGQPQHF. CDR3 bases: TGTGCCAGCAGTTACGGAGAGTCGGGGCAGCCCCAGCATTTT.

The CDR3 here is CASSGDRVRNSPLHF. In nucleotides, the CDR3 is TGTGCCAGCAGCGGCGACAGGGTACGGAATTCACCCCTCCACTTT. The chain combines TRBV7-8 with TRBJ1-6; 7 bases line up with TRBD1. The ends lost 5 bases at V and 7 bases at J; junction bases unmatched: 8. The CDR3 runs 15 residues. Per germline, CDR1 SGHVS and CDR2 FQNEAQ.

The CDR3 DNA reads as TGTGCCAGTAGTATGAGGGGACAGGGAGCTTCCTATAATTCACCCCTCCACTTT. It codes for CASSMRGQGASYNSPLHF. V gene TRBV19 combines with J gene TRBJ1-6, with 9 bases fitting TRBD1. There are 18 residues in the CDR3. J lost 1 base, V lost 3 bases, and 7 bases had no gene match. Looked up from germline, CDR1 is LNHDA and CDR2 is SQIVND (reference sequence).

V usage is TRBV11-3 and J usage is TRBJ2-1; the D gene is possibly TRBD2 (6 bases). V gave up 0 bases and J gave up 4 bases, with 10 bases separating them. The CDR3 covers 15 residues. The germline gives CDR1 SGHNT, CDR2 YENEEA. CDR3 bases: TGTGCCAGCAGCTTAGATCCGGGGGAGTACAATGAGCAGTTCTTC. Its protein product is CASSLDPGEYNEQFF.

The chain has TRBV21-1 and TRBJ1-5. TRBV21-1 corresponds to a pseudogene. The CDR3 covers 15 residues. DNA for the CDR3: TGTGCCAGCAGCAAAACGCACAGGGAGGGTCAGCCCCAGCATTTT. Translated, it gives CASSKTHREGQPQHF.

The chain couples TRBV4-1 to TRBJ2-7, with D maybe TRBD1 (5 bases). The CDR3 spans 14 residues. The V gene lost 0 bases and the J gene lost 7 bases, with 13 bases spanning the gap. From germline, CDR1 is MGHRA and CDR2 YSYEKL. The CDR3 DNA is TGCGCCAGCAGCCAAGATCAGGGAAGTTGGGAGCAGTACGTC. Its translation: CASSQDQGSWEQYV.

This clone appeared once. This rearrangement joins TRBV5-1 to TRBJ2-5; 14 positions match TRBD2. The junction had 3 bases not matched to a gene; V was cut back by 4 bases and J by 7 bases. Germline CDR1 is SGHRS and CDR2 is YFSETQ. CDR3 length: 14 amino acids. Here the CDR3 reads CASSPGLAGGTQYF. CDR3 nucleotide sequence: TGCGCCAGCAGCCCAGGACTAGCGGGAGGGACCCAGTACTTC.

V is TRBV28 and J is TRBJ1-1; 7 bases line up with TRBD1. This CDR3 has 15 residues. Germline CDR1 reads MDHEN; CDR2 reads SYDVKM. V lost 5 bases and J lost 2; bases outside the gene matches: 8. This chain's CDR3 is CASSLAGQSNTEAFF. CDR3 DNA: TGTGCCAGCAGTCTAGCGGGACAGAGCAACACTGAAGCTTTCTTT.

The chain is built from TRBV19 and TRBJ1-5, with a weak D call TRBD1 (5 bases). V shed 5 bases and J shed 6 bases, with 17 bases lying between them. From germline, CDR1 is LNHDA and CDR2 SQIVND (reference sequence). This CDR3 has 15 residues. The CDR3 nucleotides read TGTGCCAGTAGTGTGGGGCAGGCGGGAGTTCAGCCCCAGCATTTT. It is translated as CASSVGQAGVQPQHF.

The chain couples TRBV28 to TRBJ2-6, with D unresolved. Trimming took 6 bases from V and 0 from J, leaving 6 bases between them. CDR1 is MDHEN and CDR2 is SYDVKM in the germline V gene. The CDR3 is 14 residues long. The CDR3 DNA sequence: TGTGCCAGCAGAATGGCCTCTGGGGCCAACGTCCTGACTTTC. This translates into CASRMASGANVLTF.

The V call is TRBV7-2, the J call TRBJ2-3; 13 bases agree with TRBD2. Germline V gene lookup returns CDR1 SGHTA and CDR2 FQGNSA. The CDR3 loop spans 15 amino acids. Germline trimming cut 5 bases from V and 7 bases from J; bases unmatched to any gene: 6. The CDR3: CASSALLAGGNTQYF. The CDR3 bases are TGTGCCAGCAGCGCCTTACTAGCGGGAGGGAATACGCAGTATTTT. Supplemented by reference TRBV7-2 and TRBJ2-3, the full variable domain reads GAGVSQSPSNKVTEKGKDVELRCDPISGHTALYWYRQSLGQGLEFLIYFQGNSAPDKSGLPSDRFSAERTGGSVSTLTIQRTQQEDSAVYLCASSALLAGGNTQYFGPGTRLTVL.

This sequence joins TRBV5-5 and TRBJ1-5; D unresolved. CDR1 and CDR2 (germline): SGHKS, YYEKEE (reference sequence). There are 12 residues in the CDR3. V gave up 0 bases and J gave up 6 bases, with 4 bases separating them. CDR3 nucleotides: TGTGCCAGCAGCTTGGCCGGTCAGCCCCAGCATTTT. It yields the protein CASSLAGQPQHF. Full variable domain (missing parts from reference TRBV5-5 and TRBJ1-5): DAGVTQSPTHLIKTRGQQVTLRCSPISGHKSVSWYQQVLGQGPQFIFQYYEKEERGRGNFPDRFSARQFPNYSSELNVNALLLGDSALYLCASSLAGQPQHFGDGTRLSIL.

The chain couples TRBV6-2 or TRBV6-3 to TRBJ2-1; 8 nucleotides line up with TRBD1. Unmatched junction bases numbered 4, after V lost 2 bases and J lost 7 bases. The CDR3 runs to 14 residues. Germline V gives CDR1 MNHEY, CDR2 SVGEGT. The DNA of the CDR3 is TGTGCCAGCAGTTACAGGACAGGGTTGAATGAGCAGTTCTTC. Its protein is CASSYRTGLNEQFF.

This sequence joins TRBV5-1 and TRBJ2-2, with 10 bases lining up with TRBD1. The CDR3 length is 17 residues. Germline lookup yields CDR1 SGHRS and CDR2 YFSETQ. Germline trimming cut 4 bases from V and 9 bases from J; bases unmatched to any gene: 15. The CDR3 DNA is TGCGCCAGCAGCCCCGCTGGCGGGACAGGGGAAGGCCGGGAGCTGTTTTTT. This sequence encodes CASSPAGGTGEGRELFF.

The V call is TRBV5-6, the J call TRBJ2-1; D is perhaps TRBD2 (5 bases). CDR1 is SGHDT and CDR2 is YYEEEE in the germline V gene. This CDR3 is 13 amino acids long. Trimming took 4 bases from V and 7 from J, leaving 12 bases between them. The CDR3 loop is CASSRPEGNEQFF. CDR3 DNA sequence: TGTGCCAGCAGCCGTCCCGAGGGTAATGAGCAGTTCTTC.

The chain joins TRBV6-2 or TRBV6-3 to TRBJ2-6, with TRBD2 identical over 8 bases. Germline values: CDR1 MNHEY, CDR2 SVGEGT. The CDR3 is 17 amino acids. J lost 3 bases, V lost 5 bases, and 9 bases had no gene match. CDR3 coding DNA: TGTGCCAGCAGTCCGGGACTAGGGCCAGTTGGGGCCAACGTCCTGACTTTC. The encoded protein is CASSPGLGPVGANVLTF.

The chain employs TRBV7-9 and TRBJ1-1, with TRBD1 matching over 10 bases. The CDR3 has 15 amino acids. Germline V CDR1 and CDR2: SEHNR, FQNEAQ (reference sequence). V shed 3 bases and J 4 bases; nucleotides not matched to a gene: 5. The CDR3 DNA is TGTGCCAGCAGCTTTGACAGGGGGCTTGTCACTGAAGCTTTCTTT. Its translation is CASSFDRGLVTEAFF.

The chain recombines TRBV25-1 with TRBJ1-4, with TRBD1 identical over 9 bases. The trim removed 3 bases at V and 7 bases at J, leaving 6 bases unmatched. The CDR3 has 15 residues. CDR1 MGHDK and CDR2 SYGVNS come from the germline V gene. This chain's CDR3 is CASSERTGVAEKLFF. The CDR3 DNA is TGTGCCAGCAGTGAGAGGACAGGGGTAGCTGAAAAACTGTTTTTT. The full variable domain, completed using reference TRBV25-1 and TRBJ1-4, is EADIYQTPRYLVIGTGKKITLECSQTMGHDKMYWYQQDPGMELHLIHYSYGVNSTEKGDLSSESTVSRIRTEHFPLTLESARPSHTSQYLCASSERTGVAEKLFFGSGTQLSVL.

The chain recombines TRBV2 with TRBJ1-2, with D possibly being TRBD1 (6 bases). The ends were cut back, 8 bases at V and 0 bases at J, with 16 bases in the middle. Germline V lookup: CDR1 SNHLY, CDR2 FYNNEI. This CDR3 comprises 15 residues. This CDR3 reads CASCERQETNYGYTF. The CDR3 DNA follows: TGTGCCAGCTGCGAACGACAGGAAACTAACTATGGCTACACCTTC. Full variable domain (outside the CDR3, taken from reference TRBV2 and TRBJ1-2): EPEVTQTPSHQVTQMGQEVILRCVPISNHLYFYWYRQILGQKVEFLVSFYNNEISEKSEIFDDQFSVERPDGSNFTLKIRSTKLEDSAMYFCASCERQETNYGYTFGSGTRLTVV.

The V call is TRBV6-4, the J call TRBJ2-1; D might be TRBD1 (6 bases). The V gene's germline CDR1 is MRHNA and CDR2 SNTAGT. This CDR3 contains 17 residues. V lost 5 bases and J 5 bases, leaving 22 bases between the germline ends. In nucleotides, the CDR3 is TGTGCCAGCAGTCCTCAAGGGCGAAGGGGGTTGGACAATGAGCAGTTCTTC. Its protein product is CASSPQGRRGLDNEQFF.